Below are 3 T cell receptor beta chains sequenced from a single sample in a study of vaccination effects on CD4 cells after COVID-19. Prior to sequencing, the ViraFEST assay stimulated PBMC with viral peptide pools, which expanded the antigen-specific CD4+ T cells. Upon completion of around 9 days in culture, CD4+ T cells were isolated. The study found no prior SARS-CoV-2 infection in the vaccine recipients, who tested negative for nucleocapsid antibodies. Clones were sequenced by immunoSEQ multiplex PCR, and TCRdb holds only the in-frame ones, with some missing. The top ten clones hold 9.5% to 15% of a sample with more than 20,000 clones, 70% to 80% of them seen once. No antigen has been assigned to these receptors. The material was CD4+ T cells from PBMCs cultured with HCoV-OC43 spike peptides, obtained before COVID-19 vaccination. Subset in this sample: HCoV-OC43 spike overlapping peptide pool stimulation. All receptors come from a human donor who received a COVID-19 vaccine.

The chain uses TRBV11-2 and TRBJ2-3, with 8 bases matching TRBD2. Trimming removed 0 bases from V and 3 bases from J; junction bases left unmatched: 2. Germline values: CDR1 SGHAT, CDR2 FQNNGV. The CDR3 spans 15 residues. The CDR3 loop reads CASSLEASGTDTQYF. CDR3 DNA sequence: TGTGCCAGCAGCTTAGAGGCTAGCGGGACAGATACGCAGTATTTT.

The chain combines TRBV29-1 with TRBJ1-2; 7 bases are shared with TRBD1. Germline V gene sequence: CDR1 SQVTM, CDR2 ANQGSEA. Germline trimming cut 7 bases from V and 4 bases from J; bases unmatched to any gene: 6. This CDR3 is 12 amino acids long. This CDR3 reads CSAKGQLYGYTF. The CDR3 DNA is TGCAGCGCCAAGGGACAGCTCTATGGCTACACCTTC.

The genes are TRBV29-1 and TRBJ1-2; D is perhaps TRBD1 (6 bases). Per the germline V gene, CDR1 is SQVTM and CDR2 is ANQGSEA. The V and J ends lost 4 bases and 4 bases respectively, with 16 bases between them. The CDR3 sequence is 14 residues long. The CDR3, as DNA: TGCAGCGTTGTTGGTCGGGGGCGCAGCTATGGCTACACCTTC. Protein product: CSVVGRGRSYGYTF.